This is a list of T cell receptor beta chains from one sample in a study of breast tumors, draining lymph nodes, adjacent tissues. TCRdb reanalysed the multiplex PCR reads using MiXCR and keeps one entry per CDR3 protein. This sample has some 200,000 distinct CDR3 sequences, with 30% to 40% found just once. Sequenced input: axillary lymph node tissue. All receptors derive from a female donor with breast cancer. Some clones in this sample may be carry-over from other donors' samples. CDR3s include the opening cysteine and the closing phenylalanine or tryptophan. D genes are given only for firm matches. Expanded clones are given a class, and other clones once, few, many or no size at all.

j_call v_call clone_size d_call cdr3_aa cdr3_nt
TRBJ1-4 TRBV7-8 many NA CASSSGGREKLFF TGTGCCAGCAGTTCGGGGGGGCGTGAAAAACTGTTTTTT
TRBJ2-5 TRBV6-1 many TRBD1 CASSEWDRGPETQYF TGTGCCAGCAGTGAATGGGACAGGGGGCCTGAGACCCAGTACTTC
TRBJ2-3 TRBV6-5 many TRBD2 CASMPIAGAGADTQYF TGTGCCAGCATGCCCATAGCGGGAGCCGGGGCAGATACGCAGTATTTT
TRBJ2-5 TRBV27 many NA CASSFTAGAGKTQYF TGTGCCAGCAGTTTTACGGCGGGGGCCGGGAAGACCCAGTACTTC
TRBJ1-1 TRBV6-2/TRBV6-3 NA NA CASRVNTEAFF TGTGCCAGCAGAGTGAACACTGAAGCTTTCTTT
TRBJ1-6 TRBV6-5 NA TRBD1 CASRLSRDRDNSPLHF TGTGCCAGCAGGCTCTCCCGGGACAGGGATAACTCACCCCTCCACTTT
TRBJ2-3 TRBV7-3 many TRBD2 CASSSGLAADTQYF TGTGCCAGCAGCTCGGGACTAGCGGCAGATACGCAGTATTTT
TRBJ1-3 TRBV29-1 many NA CSSWEGSGNTIYF TGCAGCTCTTGGGAGGGTTCTGGAAACACCATATATTTT
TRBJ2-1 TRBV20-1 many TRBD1 CSARDLGQGEYNEQFF TGCAGTGCTAGAGATCTCGGACAGGGGGAATACAATGAGCAGTTCTTC
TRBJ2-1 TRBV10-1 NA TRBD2 CASSESRPSGVVEQFF TGCGCCAGCAGTGAGTCTCGGCCTAGCGGGGTGGTTGAGCAGTTCTTC
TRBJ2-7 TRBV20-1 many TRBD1 CSAGGTGNDEQYF TGCAGTGCTGGGGGGACAGGGAACGACGAGCAGTACTTC
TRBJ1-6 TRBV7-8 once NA CASHLNSPLHF TGTGCCAGCCACCTCAATTCACCCCTCCACTTT
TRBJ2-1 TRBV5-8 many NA CASSSVVGEQFF TGTGCCAGCAGCTCTGTTGTTGGTGAGCAGTTCTTC
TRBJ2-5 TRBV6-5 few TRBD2 CASSPTSGGWETQYF TGTGCCAGCAGTCCTACTAGCGGGGGGTGGGAGACCCAGTACTTC
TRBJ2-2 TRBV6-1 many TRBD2 CASNLAGGPIGELFF TGTGCCAGCAATTTAGCGGGGGGGCCGATCGGGGAGCTGTTTTTT
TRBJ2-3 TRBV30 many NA CATGLGGVSTDTQYF TGTGCCACAGGACTAGGGGGAGTGAGCACAGATACGCAGTATTTT